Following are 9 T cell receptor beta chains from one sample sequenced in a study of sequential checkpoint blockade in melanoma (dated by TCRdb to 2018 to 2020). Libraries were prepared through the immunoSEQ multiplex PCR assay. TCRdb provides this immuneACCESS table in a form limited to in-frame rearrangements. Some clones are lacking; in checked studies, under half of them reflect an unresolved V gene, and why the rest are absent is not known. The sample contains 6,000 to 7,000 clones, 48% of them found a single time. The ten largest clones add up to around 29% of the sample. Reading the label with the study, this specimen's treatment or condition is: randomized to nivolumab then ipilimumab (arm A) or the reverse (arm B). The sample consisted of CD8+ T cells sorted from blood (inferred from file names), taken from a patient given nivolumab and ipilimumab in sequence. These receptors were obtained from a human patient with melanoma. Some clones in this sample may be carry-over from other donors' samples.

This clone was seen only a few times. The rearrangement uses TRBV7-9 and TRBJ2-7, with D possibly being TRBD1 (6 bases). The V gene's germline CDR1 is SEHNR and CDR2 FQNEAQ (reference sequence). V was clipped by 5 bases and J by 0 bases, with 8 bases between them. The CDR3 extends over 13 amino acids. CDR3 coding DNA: TGTGCCAGCAGCCAGGGGATCTCCTACGAGCAGTACTTC. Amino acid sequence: CASSQGISYEQYF.

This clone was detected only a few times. CDR3 in DNA: TGTGCCAGCAGCACAGGACAGGGGGACTATGGCTACACCTTC. Protein: CASSTGQGDYGYTF. V usage is TRBV7-8 and J usage is TRBJ1-2, with 10 bases aligning to TRBD1. Per the germline V gene, CDR1 is SGHVS and CDR2 is FQNEAQ. The CDR3 sequence is 14 residues long. V gave up 5 bases and J gave up 3 bases; unmatched junction bases: 3.

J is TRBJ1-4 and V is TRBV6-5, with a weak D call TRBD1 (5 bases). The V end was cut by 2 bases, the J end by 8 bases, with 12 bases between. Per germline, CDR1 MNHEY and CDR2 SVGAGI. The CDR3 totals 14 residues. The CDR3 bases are TGTGCCAGCAGTTACCGGGGGTTGGACGAAAAACTGTTTTTT. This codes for CASSYRGLDEKLFF.

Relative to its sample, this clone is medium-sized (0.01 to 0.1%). CDR3 coding DNA: TGTGCCAGCAGTTTGGTTCAGGGGTTCACTGAAGCTTTCTTT. Translated: CASSLVQGFTEAFF. J is TRBJ1-1 and V is TRBV28, with D possibly TRBD1 on 6 matching bases. This CDR3 is built from 14 residues. The V end lost 3 bases, the J end lost 4 bases, and 12 bases lay between the germline ends. CDR1 is MDHEN and CDR2 is SYDVKM in the germline V gene.

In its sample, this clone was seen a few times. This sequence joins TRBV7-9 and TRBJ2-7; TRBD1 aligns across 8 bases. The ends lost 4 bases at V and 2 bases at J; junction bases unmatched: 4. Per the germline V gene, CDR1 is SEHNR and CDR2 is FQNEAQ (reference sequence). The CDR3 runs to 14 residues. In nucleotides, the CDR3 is TGTGCCAGCAGCTACGGACAGGGCCCCTACGAGCAGTACTTC. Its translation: CASSYGQGPYEQYF. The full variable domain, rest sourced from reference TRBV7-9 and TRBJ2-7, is DTGVSQNPRHKITKRGQNVTFRCDPISEHNRLYWYRQTLGQGPEFLTYFQNEAQLEKSRLLSDRFSAERPKGSFSTLEIQRTEQGDSAMYLCASSYGQGPYEQYFGPGTRLTVT.

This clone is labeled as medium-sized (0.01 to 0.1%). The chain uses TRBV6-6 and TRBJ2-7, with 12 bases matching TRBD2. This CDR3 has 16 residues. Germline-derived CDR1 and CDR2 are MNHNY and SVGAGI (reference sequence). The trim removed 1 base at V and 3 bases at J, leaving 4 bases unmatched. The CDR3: CASSYFSTSGGYEQYF. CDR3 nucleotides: TGTGCCAGCAGTTACTTTTCGACTAGCGGGGGCTACGAGCAGTACTTC.

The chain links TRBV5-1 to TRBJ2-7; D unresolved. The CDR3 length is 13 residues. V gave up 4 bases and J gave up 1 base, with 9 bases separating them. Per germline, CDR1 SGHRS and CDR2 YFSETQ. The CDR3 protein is CASSTLESYEQYF. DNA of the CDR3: TGCGCCAGCAGCACCTTAGAATCCTACGAGCAGTACTTC.

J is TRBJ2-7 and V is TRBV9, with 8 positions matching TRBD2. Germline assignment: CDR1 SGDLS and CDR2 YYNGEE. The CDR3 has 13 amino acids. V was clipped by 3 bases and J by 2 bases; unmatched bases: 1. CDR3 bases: TGTGCCAGCAGCGCCGGGGGGGCCTACGAGCAGTACTTC. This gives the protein CASSAGGAYEQYF.

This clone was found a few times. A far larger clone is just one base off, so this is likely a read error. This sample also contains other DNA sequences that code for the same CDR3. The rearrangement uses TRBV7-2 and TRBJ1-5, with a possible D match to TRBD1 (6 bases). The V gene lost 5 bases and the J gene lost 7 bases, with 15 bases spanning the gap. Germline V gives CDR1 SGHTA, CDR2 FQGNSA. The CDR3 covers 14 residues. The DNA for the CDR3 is TGTGCCAGCAGCCAAGAGCAGGGGATACAGCCCCAGCATTTT. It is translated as CASSQEQGIQPQHF.